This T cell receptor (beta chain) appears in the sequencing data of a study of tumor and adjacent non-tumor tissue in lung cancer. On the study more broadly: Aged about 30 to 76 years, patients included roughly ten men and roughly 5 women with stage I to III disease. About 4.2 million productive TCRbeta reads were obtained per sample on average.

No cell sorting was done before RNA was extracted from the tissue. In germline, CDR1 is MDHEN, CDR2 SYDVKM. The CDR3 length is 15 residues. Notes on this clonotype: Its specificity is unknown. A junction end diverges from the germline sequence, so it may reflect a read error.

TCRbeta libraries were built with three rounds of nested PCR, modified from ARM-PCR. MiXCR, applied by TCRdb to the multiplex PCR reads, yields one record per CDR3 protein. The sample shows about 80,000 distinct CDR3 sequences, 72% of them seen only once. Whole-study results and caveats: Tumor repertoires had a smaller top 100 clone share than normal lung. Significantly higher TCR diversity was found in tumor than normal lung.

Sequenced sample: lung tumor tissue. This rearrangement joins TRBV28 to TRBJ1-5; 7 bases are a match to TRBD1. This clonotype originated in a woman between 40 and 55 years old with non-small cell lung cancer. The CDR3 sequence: CASSTAGTANRPQHF. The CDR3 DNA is TGTGCCAGCAGCACCGCCGGGACAGCAAATCGGCCCCAGCATTTT.